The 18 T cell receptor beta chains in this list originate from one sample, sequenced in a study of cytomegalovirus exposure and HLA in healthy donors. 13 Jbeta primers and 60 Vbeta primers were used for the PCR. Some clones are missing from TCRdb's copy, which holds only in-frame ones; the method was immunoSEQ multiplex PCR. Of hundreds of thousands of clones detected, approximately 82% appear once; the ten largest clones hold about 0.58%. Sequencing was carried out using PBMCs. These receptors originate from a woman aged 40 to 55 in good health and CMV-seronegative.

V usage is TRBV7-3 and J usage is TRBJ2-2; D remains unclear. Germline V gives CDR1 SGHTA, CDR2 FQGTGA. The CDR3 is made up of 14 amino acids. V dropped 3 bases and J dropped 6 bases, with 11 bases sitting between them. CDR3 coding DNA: TGTGCCAGCAGCTTGGGCTACAGATCCGGGGAGCTGTTTTTT. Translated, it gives CASSLGYRSGELFF.

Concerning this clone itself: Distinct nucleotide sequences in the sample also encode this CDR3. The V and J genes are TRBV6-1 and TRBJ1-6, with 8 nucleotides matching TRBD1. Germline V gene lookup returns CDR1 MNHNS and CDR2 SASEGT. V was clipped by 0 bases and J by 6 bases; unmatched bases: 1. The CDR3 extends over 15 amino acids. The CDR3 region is CASSEAGQGNSPLHF. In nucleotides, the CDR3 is TGTGCCAGCAGTGAAGCTGGACAGGGTAATTCACCCCTCCACTTT.

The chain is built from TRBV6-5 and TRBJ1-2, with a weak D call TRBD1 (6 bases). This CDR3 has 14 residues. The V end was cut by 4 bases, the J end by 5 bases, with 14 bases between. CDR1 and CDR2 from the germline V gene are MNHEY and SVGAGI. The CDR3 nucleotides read TGTGCCAGCAGTTCCGAAGGACAGACTTATGGCTACACCTTC. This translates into CASSSEGQTYGYTF.

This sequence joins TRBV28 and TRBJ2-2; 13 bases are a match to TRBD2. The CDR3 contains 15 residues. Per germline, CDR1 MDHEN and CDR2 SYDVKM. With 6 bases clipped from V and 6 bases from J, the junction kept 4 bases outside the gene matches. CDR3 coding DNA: TGTGCCAGCAGCTTTACTAGCGGGGGGGCCGGGGAGCTGTTTTTT. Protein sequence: CASSFTSGGAGELFF.

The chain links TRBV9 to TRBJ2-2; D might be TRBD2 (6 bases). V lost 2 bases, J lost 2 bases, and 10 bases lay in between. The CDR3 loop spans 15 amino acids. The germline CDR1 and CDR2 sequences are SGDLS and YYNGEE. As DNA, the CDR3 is TGTGCCAGCAGCGTCGGGAGAATCAACACCGGGGAGCTGTTTTTT. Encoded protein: CASSVGRINTGELFF.

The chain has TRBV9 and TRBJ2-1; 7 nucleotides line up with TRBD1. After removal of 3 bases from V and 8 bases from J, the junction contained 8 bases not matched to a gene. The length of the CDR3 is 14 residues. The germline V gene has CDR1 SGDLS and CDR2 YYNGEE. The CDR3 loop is CASSATGTEDEQFF. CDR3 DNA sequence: TGTGCCAGCAGCGCTACCGGGACAGAGGATGAGCAGTTCTTC.

The CDR3 here is CASSLAGDAHEQYF. CDR3 nucleotides: TGCGCCAGCAGCTTGGCCGGAGACGCACACGAGCAGTACTTC. The chain has TRBV5-1 and TRBJ2-7; D unresolved. The germline V gene encodes CDR1 SGHRS and CDR2 YFSETQ. V was pared by 0 bases and J by 5 bases, with 12 bases between. CDR3 length: 14 amino acids. Variable domain in full (rest from reference TRBV5-1 and TRBJ2-7): KAGVTQTPRYLIKTRGQQVTLSCSPISGHRSVSWYQQTPGQGLQFLFEYFSETQRNKGNFPGRFSGRQFSNSRSEMNVSTLELGDSALYLCASSLAGDAHEQYFGPGTRLTVT.

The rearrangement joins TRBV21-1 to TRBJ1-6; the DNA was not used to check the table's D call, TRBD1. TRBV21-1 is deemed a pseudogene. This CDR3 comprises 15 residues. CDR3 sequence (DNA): TGTGCCAGCAGCATACGGACAGGGGGTGTTTCACCCCTCCACTTT. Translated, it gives CASSIRTGGVSPLHF.

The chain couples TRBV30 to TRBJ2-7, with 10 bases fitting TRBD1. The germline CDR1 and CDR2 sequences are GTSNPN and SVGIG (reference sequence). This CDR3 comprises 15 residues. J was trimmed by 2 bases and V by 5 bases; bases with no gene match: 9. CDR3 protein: CAWAMGQGTTYEQYF. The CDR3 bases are TGTGCCTGGGCTATGGGACAGGGGACGACCTACGAGCAGTACTTC.

In DNA form, the CDR3 reads TGTGCCAGTGGACAGGGCGGAAAACTGTTTTTT. It specifies CASGQGGKLFF. The chain couples TRBV19 to TRBJ1-4; 8 bases are shared with TRBD1. Trimming at V came to 8 bases and at J to 10 bases, leaving 3 bases not matched to a gene. CDR3 length: 11 amino acids. Per germline, CDR1 LNHDA and CDR2 SQIVND (reference sequence).

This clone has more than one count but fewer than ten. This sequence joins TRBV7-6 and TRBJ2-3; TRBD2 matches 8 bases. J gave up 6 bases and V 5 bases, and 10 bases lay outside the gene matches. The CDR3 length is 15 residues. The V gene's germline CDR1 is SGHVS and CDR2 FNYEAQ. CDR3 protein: CASSLPVGGADTQYF. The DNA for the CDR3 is TGTGCCAGCAGCCTCCCGGTCGGGGGGGCCGATACGCAGTATTTT.

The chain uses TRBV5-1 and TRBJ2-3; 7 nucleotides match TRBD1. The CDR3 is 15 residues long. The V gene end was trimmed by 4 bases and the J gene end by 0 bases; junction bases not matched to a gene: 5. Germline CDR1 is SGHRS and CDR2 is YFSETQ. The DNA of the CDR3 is TGCGCCAGCAGCGGGACAGCCTCTAGCACAGATACGCAGTATTTT. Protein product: CASSGTASSTDTQYF.

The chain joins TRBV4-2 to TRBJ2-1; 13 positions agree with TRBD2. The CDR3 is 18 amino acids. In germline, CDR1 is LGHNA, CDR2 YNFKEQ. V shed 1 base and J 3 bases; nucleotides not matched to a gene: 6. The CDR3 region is CASSQAGTSGANYNEQFF. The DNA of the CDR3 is TGTGCCAGCAGCCAAGCAGGGACTAGCGGGGCTAACTACAATGAGCAGTTCTTC.

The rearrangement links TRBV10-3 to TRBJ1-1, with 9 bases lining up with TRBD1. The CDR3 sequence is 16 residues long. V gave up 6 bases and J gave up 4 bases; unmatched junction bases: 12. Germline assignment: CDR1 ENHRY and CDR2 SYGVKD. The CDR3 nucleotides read TGTGCCATCAGACCGGGACAGGGACTTTTGGGCACTGAAGCTTTCTTT. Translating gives CAIRPGQGLLGTEAFF.

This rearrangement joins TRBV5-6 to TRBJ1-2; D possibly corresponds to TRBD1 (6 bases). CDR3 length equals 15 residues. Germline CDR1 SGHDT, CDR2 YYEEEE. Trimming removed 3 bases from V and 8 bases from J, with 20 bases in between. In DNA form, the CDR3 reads TGTGCCAGCAGCTGGGCGGCAGGGGAAACCAGGGGCTACACCTTC. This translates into CASSWAAGETRGYTF. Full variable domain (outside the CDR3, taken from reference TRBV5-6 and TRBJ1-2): DAGVTQSPTHLIKTRGQQVTLRCSPKSGHDTVSWYQQALGQGPQFIFQYYEEEERQRGNFPDRFSGHQFPNYSSELNVNALLLGDSALYLCASSWAAGETRGYTFGSGTRLTVV.

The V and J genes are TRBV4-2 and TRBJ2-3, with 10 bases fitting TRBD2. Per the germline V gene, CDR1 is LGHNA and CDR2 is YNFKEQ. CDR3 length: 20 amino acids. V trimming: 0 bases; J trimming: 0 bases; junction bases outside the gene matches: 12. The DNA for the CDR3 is TGTGCCAGCAGCCAAGATCTAGGGCTAGCGGGGGCATCTAGCACAGATACGCAGTATTTT. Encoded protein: CASSQDLGLAGASSTDTQYF.

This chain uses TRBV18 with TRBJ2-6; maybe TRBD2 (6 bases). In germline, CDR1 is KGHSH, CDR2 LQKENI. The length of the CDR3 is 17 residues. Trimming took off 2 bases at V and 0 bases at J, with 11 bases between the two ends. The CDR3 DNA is TGTGCCAGCTCACCATTGCGGGGTGGCTCTGGGGCCAACGTCCTGACTTTC. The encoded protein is CASSPLRGGSGANVLTF.

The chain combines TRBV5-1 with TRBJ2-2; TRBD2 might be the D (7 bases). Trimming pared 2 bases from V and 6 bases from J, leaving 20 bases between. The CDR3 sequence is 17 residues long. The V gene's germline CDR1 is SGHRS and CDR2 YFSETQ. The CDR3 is CASSLPYGGQKAGELFF. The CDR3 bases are TGCGCCAGCAGCTTACCCTACGGGGGGCAGAAGGCCGGGGAGCTGTTTTTT. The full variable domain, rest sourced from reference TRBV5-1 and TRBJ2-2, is KAGVTQTPRYLIKTRGQQVTLSCSPISGHRSVSWYQQTPGQGLQFLFEYFSETQRNKGNFPGRFSGRQFSNSRSEMNVSTLELGDSALYLCASSLPYGGQKAGELFFGEGSRLTVL.